This T cell receptor beta chain was profiled in a study of molecular identifiers for immune sequencing clone quantification. Both previously described methods and listed TCR primers were employed to make bulk TCR libraries. TCRdb itself ran the PCR reads through MiXCR, one entry per CDR3 protein. The repertoire consists of about 630,000 distinct CDR3 sequences, with over 25% occurring once and the leading ten covering around 0.78%. With regard to this clonotype: No antigen is known for it.

Study-wide points: Over 99% of CMV-specific effector molecules, but under 1% of naive ones, were in clones above 20 copies.

The CDR3 extends over 17 amino acids. Germline CDR1 is LGHDT and CDR2 is YNNKEL (reference sequence). After removal of 6 bases from V and 5 bases from J, the junction contained 10 bases not matched to a gene. The clonotype originates from a human donor in good health. Some libraries in this study had Jurkat cell RNA spiked in. The chain recombines TRBV3-1 with TRBJ2-7, with 16 bases that match TRBD2. The sequenced sample was naive CD8+ T cells from blood, with Jurkat cell RNA spiked in. Subset indicated: FACS-sorted CD8+CD4-CCR7+CD45RA+ naive T cells. The CDR3 DNA is TGTGCCAGCAGTTGGGGACTAGCGGGAGGGAGCACCGACGAGCAGTACTTC. Protein: CASSWGLAGGSTDEQYF.